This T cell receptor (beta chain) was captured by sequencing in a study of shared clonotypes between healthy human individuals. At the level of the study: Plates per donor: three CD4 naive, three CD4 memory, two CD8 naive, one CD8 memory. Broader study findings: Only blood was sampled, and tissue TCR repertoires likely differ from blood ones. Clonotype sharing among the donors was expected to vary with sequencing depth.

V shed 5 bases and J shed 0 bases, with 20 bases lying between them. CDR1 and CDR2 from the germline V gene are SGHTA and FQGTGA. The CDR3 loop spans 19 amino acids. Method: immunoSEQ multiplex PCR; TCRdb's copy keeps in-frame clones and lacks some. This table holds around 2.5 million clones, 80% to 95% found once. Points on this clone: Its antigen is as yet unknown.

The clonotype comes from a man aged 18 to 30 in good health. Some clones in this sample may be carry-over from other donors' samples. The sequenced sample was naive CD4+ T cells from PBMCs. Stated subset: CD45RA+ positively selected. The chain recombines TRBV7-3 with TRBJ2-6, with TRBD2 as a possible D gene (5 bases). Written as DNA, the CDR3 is TGTGCCAGCAGCACCGTGGGTCCGCGGGCATACTCTGGGGCCAACGTCCTGACTTTC. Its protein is CASSTVGPRAYSGANVLTF.